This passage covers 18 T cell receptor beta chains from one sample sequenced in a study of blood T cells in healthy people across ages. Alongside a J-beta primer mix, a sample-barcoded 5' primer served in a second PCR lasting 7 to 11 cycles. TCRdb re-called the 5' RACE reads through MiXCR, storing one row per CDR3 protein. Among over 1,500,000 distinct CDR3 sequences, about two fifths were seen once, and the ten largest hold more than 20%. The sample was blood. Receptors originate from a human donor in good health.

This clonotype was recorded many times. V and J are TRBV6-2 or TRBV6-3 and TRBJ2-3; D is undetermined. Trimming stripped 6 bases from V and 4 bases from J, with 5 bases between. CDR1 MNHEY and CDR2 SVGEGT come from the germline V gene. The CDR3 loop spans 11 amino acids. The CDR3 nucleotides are TGTGCCAGCAGCTCCGCAGATACGCAGTATTTT. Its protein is CASSSADTQYF.

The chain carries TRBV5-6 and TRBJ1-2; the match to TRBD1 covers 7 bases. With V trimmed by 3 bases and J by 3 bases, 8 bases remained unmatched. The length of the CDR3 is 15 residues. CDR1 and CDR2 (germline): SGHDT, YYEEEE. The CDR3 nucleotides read TGTGCCAGCAGCTCTGACAGGGAGGCAGACTATGGCTACACCTTC. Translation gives CASSSDREADYGYTF.

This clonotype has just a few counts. CDR3 loop: CASSPSLRGGRTDTQYF. The DNA for the CDR3 is TGTGCCAGCAGCCCTTCTTTAAGAGGGGGGCGCACAGATACGCAGTATTTT. This chain uses TRBV7-2 with TRBJ2-3; D possibly matches TRBD1 or TRBD2 (6 bases each). This CDR3 spans 17 amino acids. The germline gives CDR1 SGHTA, CDR2 FQGNSA. The V gene lost 5 bases and the J gene lost 1 base, with 19 bases spanning the gap.

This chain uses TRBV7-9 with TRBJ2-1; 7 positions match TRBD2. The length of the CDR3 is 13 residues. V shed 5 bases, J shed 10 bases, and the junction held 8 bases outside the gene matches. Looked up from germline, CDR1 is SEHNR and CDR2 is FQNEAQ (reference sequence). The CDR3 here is CASSPLAVGEQFF. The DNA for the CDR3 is TGTGCCAGCAGCCCCCTAGCGGTAGGGGAGCAGTTCTTC. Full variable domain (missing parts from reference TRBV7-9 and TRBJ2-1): DTGVSQNPRHKITKRGQNVTFRCDPISEHNRLYWYRQTLGQGPEFLTYFQNEAQLEKSRLLSDRFSAERPKGSFSTLEIQRTEQGDSAMYLCASSPLAVGEQFFGPGTRLTVL.

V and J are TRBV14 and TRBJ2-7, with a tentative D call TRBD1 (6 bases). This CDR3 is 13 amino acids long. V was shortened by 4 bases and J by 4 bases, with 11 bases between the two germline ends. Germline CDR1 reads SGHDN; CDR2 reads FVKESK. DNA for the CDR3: TGTGCCAGCAGCCGATTTCAGGGGTACGAGCAGTACTTC. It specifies CASSRFQGYEQYF.

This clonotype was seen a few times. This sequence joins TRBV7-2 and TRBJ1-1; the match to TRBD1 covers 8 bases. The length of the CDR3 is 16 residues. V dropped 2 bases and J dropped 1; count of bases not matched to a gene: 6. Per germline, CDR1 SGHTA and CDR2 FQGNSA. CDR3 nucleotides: TGTGCCAGCAGCTTAAGATCTGGGACAGGGAACACTGAAGCTTTCTTT. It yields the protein CASSLRSGTGNTEAFF.

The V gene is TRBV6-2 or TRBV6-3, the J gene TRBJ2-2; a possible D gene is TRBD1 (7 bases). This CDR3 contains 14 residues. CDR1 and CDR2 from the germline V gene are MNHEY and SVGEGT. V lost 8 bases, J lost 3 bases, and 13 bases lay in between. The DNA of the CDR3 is TGTGCCAGCGAAACAGGGGAGGACACCGGGGAGCTGTTTTTT. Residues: CASETGEDTGELFF.

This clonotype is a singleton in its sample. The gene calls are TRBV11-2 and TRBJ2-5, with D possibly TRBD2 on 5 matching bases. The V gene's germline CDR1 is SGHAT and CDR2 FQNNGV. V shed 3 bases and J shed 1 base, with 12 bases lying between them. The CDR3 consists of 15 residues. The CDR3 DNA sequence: TGTGCCAGCAGCTTCAGTGACGGAGGCCAAGAGACCCAGTACTTC. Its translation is CASSFSDGGQETQYF.

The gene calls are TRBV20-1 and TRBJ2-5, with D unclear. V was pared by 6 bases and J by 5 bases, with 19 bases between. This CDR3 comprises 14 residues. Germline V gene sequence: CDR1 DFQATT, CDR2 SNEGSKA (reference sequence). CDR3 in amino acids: CSASWSQVWETQYF. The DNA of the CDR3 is TGCAGTGCCAGCTGGAGCCAGGTGTGGGAGACCCAGTACTTC.

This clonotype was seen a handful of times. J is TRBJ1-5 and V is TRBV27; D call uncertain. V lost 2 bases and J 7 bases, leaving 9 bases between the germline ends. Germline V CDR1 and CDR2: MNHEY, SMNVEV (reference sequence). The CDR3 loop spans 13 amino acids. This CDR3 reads CASSLVWGQPQHF. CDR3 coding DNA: TGTGCCAGCAGTTTAGTTTGGGGACAGCCCCAGCATTTT.

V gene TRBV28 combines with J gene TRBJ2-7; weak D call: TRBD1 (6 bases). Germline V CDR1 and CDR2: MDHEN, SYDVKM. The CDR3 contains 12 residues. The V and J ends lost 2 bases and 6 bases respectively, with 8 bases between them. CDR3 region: CASSLDRREQYF. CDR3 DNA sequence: TGTGCCAGCAGTTTAGACAGGCGCGAGCAGTACTTC.

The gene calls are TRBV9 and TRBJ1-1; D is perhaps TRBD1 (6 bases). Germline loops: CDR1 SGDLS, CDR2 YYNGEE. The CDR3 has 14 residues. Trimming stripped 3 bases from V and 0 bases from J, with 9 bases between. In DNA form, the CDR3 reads TGTGCCAGCAGCGCCAGGACAGTGAACACTGAAGCTTTCTTT. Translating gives CASSARTVNTEAFF.

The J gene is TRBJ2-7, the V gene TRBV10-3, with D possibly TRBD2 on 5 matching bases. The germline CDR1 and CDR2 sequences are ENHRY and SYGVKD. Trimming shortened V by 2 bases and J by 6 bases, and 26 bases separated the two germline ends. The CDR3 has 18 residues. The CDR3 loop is CAISEPTPSRGLSVEQYF. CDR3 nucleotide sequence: TGTGCCATCAGTGAGCCCACTCCCTCCCGGGGTTTGTCTGTCGAGCAGTACTTC.

The CDR3 DNA follows: TGTGCCAGCAGCTTCTGGGGGCGGGTCACTGAAGCTTTCTTT. It is translated as CASSFWGRVTEAFF. The chain employs TRBV5-6 and TRBJ1-1, with D possibly matching TRBD1 (6 bases). CDR3 length: 14 residues. Germline-derived CDR1 and CDR2 are SGHDT and YYEEEE. With 2 bases removed from V and 4 bases from J, the gap between germline ends came to 12 bases.

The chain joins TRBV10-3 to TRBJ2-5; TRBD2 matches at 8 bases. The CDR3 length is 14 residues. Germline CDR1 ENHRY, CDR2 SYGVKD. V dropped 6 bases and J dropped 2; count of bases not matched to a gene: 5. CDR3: CAIRAGGQQETQYF. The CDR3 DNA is TGTGCCATCAGGGCGGGGGGCCAACAAGAGACCCAGTACTTC.

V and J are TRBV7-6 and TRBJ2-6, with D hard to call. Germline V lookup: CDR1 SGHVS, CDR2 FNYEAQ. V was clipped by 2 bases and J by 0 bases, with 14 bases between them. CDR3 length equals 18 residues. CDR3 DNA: TGTGCCAGCAGCTTAATAGAAACTCCTTACTCTGGGGCCAACGTCCTGACTTTC. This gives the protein CASSLIETPYSGANVLTF.

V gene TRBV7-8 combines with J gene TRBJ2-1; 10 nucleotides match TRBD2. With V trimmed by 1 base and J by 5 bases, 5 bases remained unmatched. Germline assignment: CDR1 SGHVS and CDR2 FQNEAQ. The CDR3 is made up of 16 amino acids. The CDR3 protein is CASSLVAGGNHNEQFF. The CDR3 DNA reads TGTGCCAGCAGCTTAGTAGCGGGGGGAAATCACAATGAGCAGTTCTTC.

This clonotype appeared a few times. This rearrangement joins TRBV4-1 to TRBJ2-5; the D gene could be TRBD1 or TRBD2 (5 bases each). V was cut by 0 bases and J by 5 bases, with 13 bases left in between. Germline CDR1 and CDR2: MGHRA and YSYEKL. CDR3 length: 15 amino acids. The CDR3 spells CASSQEPNEGETQYF. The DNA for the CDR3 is TGCGCCAGCAGCCAAGAGCCGAATGAGGGGGAGACCCAGTACTTC.